The 24 T cell receptor beta chains in this list originate from one sample, sequenced in a study of blood T cells in healthy people across ages. A second PCR, run for roughly 7 to 11 cycles, used a sample-barcoded 5' primer plus a J-beta primer mix. TCRdb recomputed calls from the 5' RACE reads with MiXCR, one row per CDR3 protein. This table has over a million distinct CDR3 sequences, roughly 24% appearing once. The same sample was also studied in work on T cells of mothers and their children.

The specimen was blood. The receptor set was obtained from a girl aged 2 to 10 in good health.

V usage is TRBV29-1 and J usage is TRBJ2-4; TRBD2 aligns across 8 bases. The CDR3 sequence is 17 residues long. Germline values: CDR1 SQVTM, CDR2 ANQGSEA. V lost 3 bases to trimming and J lost 2 bases; unmatched junction nucleotides: 12. The CDR3 DNA is TGCAGCGTTGAGGGGACTAGTTGGGGGTTGTCCAAAAACATTCAGTACTTC. Protein: CSVEGTSWGLSKNIQYF.

The V gene is TRBV27, the J gene TRBJ1-1; 7 bases match TRBD1. Germline V gives CDR1 MNHEY, CDR2 SMNVEV (reference sequence). This CDR3 region has 14 residues. V gave up 5 bases and J gave up 4 bases; unmatched junction bases: 7. The CDR3 DNA reads TGTGCCAGCAGTAGACCGGGACAGAGCACTGAAGCTTTCTTT. Protein product: CASSRPGQSTEAFF.

This clonotype was observed a handful of times. The genes are TRBV29-1 and TRBJ2-5; 8 bases are a match to TRBD2. The end of the DNA is better explained by TRBJ2-7, so the J call may be wrong. Germline loops: CDR1 SQVTM, CDR2 ANQGSEA. CDR3 length: 14 residues. The CDR3 sequence is CSVVEAGGGYEQYF. DNA of the CDR3: TGCAGCGTTGTTGAGGCGGGAGGCGGGTACGAGCAGTACTTC.

This clonotype was observed a handful of times. At one of its ends the junction is not consistent with the germline gene, which may arise from a read error. The chain uses TRBV12-3 or TRBV12-4 and TRBJ2-6; D unresolved. The CDR3 is made up of 14 amino acids. The CDR3 DNA is TGTGCCAGCCGTGCCACCTCTGGGACCAACGTCCTGACTTTC. It codes for CASRATSGTNVLTF.

This clonotype was detected a few times. The genes are TRBV7-8 and TRBJ1-2, with no clear D. This CDR3 region has 17 residues. In germline, CDR1 is SGHVS, CDR2 FQNEAQ. V gave up 0 bases and J gave up 3 bases, with 17 bases separating them. CDR3 sequence (DNA): TGTGCCAGCAGCTTAGCGGTGAAGGGCAGCTTTGACTATGGCTACACCTTC. It yields the protein CASSLAVKGSFDYGYTF.

This clonotype was observed a few times. The V gene is TRBV7-9, the J gene TRBJ1-6; TRBD1 is a possible D gene (6 bases). Germline V gene lookup returns CDR1 SEHNR and CDR2 FQNEAQ (reference sequence). This CDR3 is 14 amino acids long. Trimming left V 4 bases short and J 5 bases short, with 9 bases between. The CDR3 coding sequence is TGTGCCAGCAGCTCAGGACAGAATAATTCACCCCTCCACTTT. Protein: CASSSGQNNSPLHF. Drawing the rest from reference TRBV7-9 and TRBJ1-6, the complete variable domain is DTGVSQNPRHKITKRGQNVTFRCDPISEHNRLYWYRQTLGQGPEFLTYFQNEAQLEKSRLLSDRFSAERPKGSFSTLEIQRTEQGDSAMYLCASSSGQNNSPLHFGNGTRLTVT.

This clonotype was seen only once. This rearrangement joins TRBV11-2 to TRBJ1-4; no clear D gene. Deletions cut 5 bases from V and 6 bases from J, with 13 bases between. The CDR3 sequence is 14 residues long. CDR1 is SGHAT, CDR2 FQNNGV, per germline. Here the CDR3 DNA reads TGTGCCAGCAGCCGACCGGGCCCCGATGAAAAACTGTTTTTT. It translates to CASSRPGPDEKLFF.

The chain recombines TRBV7-2 with TRBJ2-1; TRBD1 might be the D (5 bases). Germline V CDR1 and CDR2: SGHTA, FQGNSA. V was pared by 4 bases and J by 5 bases, with 12 bases between. The CDR3 loop spans 14 amino acids. For the CDR3, the DNA is TGTGCCAGCAGCTCCTACAGGTCTCACAATGAGCAGTTCTTC. Protein product: CASSSYRSHNEQFF.

The chain links TRBV29-1 to TRBJ1-1; D remains ambiguous. CDR3 length: 13 amino acids. The V and J ends lost 6 bases and 2 bases respectively, with 13 bases between them. Germline CDR1 is SQVTM and CDR2 is ANQGSEA. This CDR3 is CSVVRRINTEAFF. DNA of the CDR3: TGCAGCGTCGTACGACGTATAAACACTGAAGCTTTCTTT.

There are a few counts of this clonotype. The V and J genes are TRBV27 and TRBJ2-7; 9 nucleotides line up with TRBD1. The CDR3 has 14 amino acids. The ends lost 5 bases at V and 4 bases at J; junction bases unmatched: 6. Germline CDR1 MNHEY, CDR2 SMNVEV (reference sequence). The CDR3 DNA reads TGTGCCAGCAGTACCCGGGACAGGGTTTACGAGCAGTACTTC. Translating it yields CASSTRDRVYEQYF.

This clonotype has only a few counts. J is TRBJ2-1 and V is TRBV27, with D perhaps TRBD2 (5 bases). The CDR3 consists of 16 residues. V lost 2 bases, J lost 4 bases, and 15 bases lay in between. CDR1 MNHEY and CDR2 SMNVEV come from the germline V gene (reference sequence). The CDR3, as DNA: TGTGCCAGCAGTTTAACAAGCGGACCTTTTTACAATGAGCAGTTCTTC. Residues: CASSLTSGPFYNEQFF.

A few counts support this clonotype. V and J are TRBV4-3 and TRBJ1-2; 9 positions agree with TRBD1. Germline CDR1 and CDR2: LGHNA and YSLEER. Trimming took 1 base from V and 9 from J; bases not matched to a gene: 12. The CDR3 loop spans 16 amino acids. CDR3 protein: CASSQAMILGQGSYTF. CDR3 nucleotides: TGCGCCAGCAGCCAAGCTATGATTCTGGGACAGGGCAGCTACACCTTC.

The V call is TRBV12-3 or TRBV12-4, the J call TRBJ1-2, with 7 bases that match TRBD1. This CDR3 comprises 17 residues. V lost 7 bases to trimming and J lost 1 base; unmatched junction nucleotides: 15. The CDR3 DNA follows: TGTGCCAGCACCACCTATCCCCGGGACAGAATTAACTATGGCTACACCTTC. Its translation is CASTTYPRDRINYGYTF.

The chain recombines TRBV5-1 with TRBJ1-2, with 8 positions matching TRBD1. The CDR3 spans 15 residues. The V segment lost 3 bases and the J segment 4 bases; nucleotides outside the gene matches: 8. CDR1 and CDR2 (germline): SGHRS, YFSETQ. The CDR3: CASSSTGTGGYGYTF. Written as DNA, the CDR3 is TGCGCCAGCAGCTCAACCGGGACAGGAGGCTATGGCTACACCTTC.

The V gene is TRBV20-1, the J gene TRBJ1-1, with a tentative D call TRBD1 (5 bases). V lost 4 bases and J 4 bases, leaving 13 bases between the germline ends. This CDR3 is 13 amino acids long. Germline V lookup: CDR1 DFQATT, CDR2 SNEGSKA (reference sequence). This CDR3 is CSANEGRGTEAFF. The CDR3 DNA reads as TGCAGTGCTAACGAGGGGAGAGGCACTGAAGCTTTCTTT.

V is TRBV7-2 and J is TRBJ2-5; TRBD2 matches at 7 bases. The CDR3 totals 14 residues. V lost 7 bases and J lost 1; bases outside the gene matches: 6. From germline, CDR1 is SGHTA and CDR2 FQGNSA. The CDR3 sequence is CASTPGGLQETQYF. The CDR3 DNA sequence: TGTGCCAGCACCCCGGGGGGTCTCCAAGAGACCCAGTACTTC. Full variable domain (rest looked up from reference TRBV7-2 and TRBJ2-5): GAGVSQSPSNKVTEKGKDVELRCDPISGHTALYWYRQSLGQGLEFLIYFQGNSAPDKSGLPSDRFSAERTGGSVSTLTIQRTQQEDSAVYLCASTPGGLQETQYFGPGTRLLVL.

The chain has TRBV7-2 and TRBJ2-5; 7 bases match TRBD2. The CDR3 contains 16 residues. V lost 2 bases, J lost 3 bases, and 9 bases stayed unmatched. Per germline, CDR1 SGHTA and CDR2 FQGNSA. The DNA of the CDR3 is TGTGCCAGCAGCTTAATGGCCGGGACTAAAGAAGAGACCCAGTACTTC. Protein product: CASSLMAGTKEETQYF.

This chain connects TRBV12-3 or TRBV12-4 to TRBJ2-3; D unclear. This CDR3 has 14 amino acids. The ends were cut back, 6 bases at V and 5 bases at J, with 15 bases in the middle. CDR3 region: CASRSRVPQDTQYF. The CDR3, as DNA: TGTGCCAGCAGATCCAGAGTTCCACAAGATACGCAGTATTTT.

The CDR3 nucleotides read TGTGCCAGCAGTTTAGGACTAGCGGGAGATGGGGAGCAGTTCTTC. Translated, it gives CASSLGLAGDGEQFF. J is TRBJ2-1 and V is TRBV12-3 or TRBV12-4, with 12 bases that match TRBD2. The CDR3 has 15 residues. V lost 1 base, J lost 10 bases, and 5 bases stayed unmatched.

Only a few counts were recorded for this clonotype. This CDR3 is missing its conserved last phenylalanine or tryptophan, likely due to a read error. This chain connects TRBV28 to TRBJ1-2; 10 nucleotides line up with TRBD1. With V trimmed by 8 bases and J by 7 bases, 16 bases remained unmatched. CDR3 length: 16 residues. CDR1 and CDR2 (germline): MDHEN, SYDVKM. CDR3 DNA sequence: TGTGCCAGCTATCGACAGGGGGCGCATAACAGCGGTGGCTACACCCTC. Encoded protein: CASYRQGAHNSGGYTL.

In this sample, this clonotype turned up a few times. CDR3 DNA sequence: TGTGCCAGCTATGGGTACCAAGAGACCCAGTACTTC. This translates into CASYGYQETQYF. The chain joins TRBV2 to TRBJ2-5, with no clear D. V lost 8 bases and J lost 0, with 7 bases in between. This CDR3 spans 12 amino acids. CDR1 SNHLY and CDR2 FYNNEI come from the germline V gene.

This sequence joins TRBV9 and TRBJ1-2, with 9 bases matching TRBD1. The length of the CDR3 is 14 residues. The trim removed 1 base at V and 7 bases at J, leaving 5 bases unmatched. Germline V lookup: CDR1 SGDLS, CDR2 YYNGEE. The CDR3 bases are TGTGCCAGCAGCGTAAAGACAGGGGGTTTTGGCTACACCTTC. It codes for CASSVKTGGFGYTF.

The V call is TRBV6-5, the J call TRBJ2-7; 8 nucleotides line up with TRBD2. Germline CDR1 and CDR2: MNHEY and SVGAGI. CDR3 length equals 15 residues. The J segment lost 3 bases and the V segment lost 2 bases, leaving 6 bases of the junction unmatched. The CDR3 DNA reads TGTGCCAGCAGTTACGAGGCGGGGGGTTTCTACGAGCAGTACTTC. It encodes CASSYEAGGFYEQYF.

This clonotype showed up just once. This chain joins TRBV15 and TRBJ1-1; D is ambiguous. V gave up 0 bases and J gave up 1 base, with 9 bases separating them. Germline CDR1 is LNHNV and CDR2 is YYDKDF (reference sequence). This CDR3 region has 15 residues. The CDR3 loop reads CATSRDPQWNTEAFF. CDR3 nucleotide sequence: TGTGCCACCAGCAGAGATCCGCAGTGGAACACTGAAGCTTTCTTT.